Listed here is a single T cell receptor beta chain. The antigen is undetermined. V trimming: 4 bases; J trimming: 0 bases; junction bases outside the gene matches: 6. The V gene's germline CDR1 is ENHRY and CDR2 SYGVKD. The CDR3 sequence is 16 residues long. The data were taken from a study of T-cell memory formation after mild COVID-19. Notes on the study in general: CM and EM subsets held most contracting CD4+ clones; EMRA held CD8+ ones.

A single record per CDR3 protein comes from TCRdb applying MiXCR to the 5' RACE reads. The sample yields under 700,000 distinct CDR3 sequences, about 20% seen once. The sample taken for sequencing was PBMCs or a T cell subset sorted from them (not recorded which). The clonotype was recovered from an adult woman who had mild COVID-19 (a few samples of this study predate the infection). Cell type and time point are not known. The rearrangement links TRBV10-3 to TRBJ2-1, with TRBD2 matching 7 bases. CDR3 nucleotide sequence: TGTGCCATCAGTGGATCTAGCGGAGACTCCTACAATGAGCAGTTCTTC. It encodes CAISGSSGDSYNEQFF.